A selection of T cell receptor beta chains follows, all from one sample in a study of CD8+ T cells in alopecia areata. Sequencing used immunoSEQ multiplex PCR; TCRdb keeps in-frame clones, though not all of them. The top ten clones hold about a fifth of a sample with approximately 45,000 clones, around three fifths of them seen once. Sequencing was performed on CD8+ T cells sorted from blood, taken at week 4, from a patient treated with tofacitinib. Receptor source: a human donor with alopecia areata. The CDR3 runs from the conserved cysteine through the conserved F or W. A D gene is named only where the DNA matches it firmly. Some rows have no size entry. The others give once, few or many, or a class for an expanded clone.

abundance	v_gene	d_gene	j_gene	CDR3nt	CDR3aa
NA	TRBV6-1	NA	TRBJ2-1	TGTGCCATCAGTGAGCGGCCCATAGAGCAGTTCTTC	CAISERPIEQFF
medium-sized	TRBV15	TRBD2	TRBJ2-7	TGTGCCACCAGCACAAAAGCGGGGGCCACCTACGAGCAGTACTTC	CATSTKAGATYEQYF
NA	TRBV2	NA	TRBJ2-1	TGTGCCAGAACCGGGACTCCCTACAATGAGCAGTTCTTC	CARTGTPYNEQFF
once	TRBV25-1	NA	TRBJ2-7	TGTGCCAGCAGTGTAGGATACGAGCAGTACTTC	CASSVGYEQYF
NA	TRBV29-1	NA	TRBJ2-7	TGCAGCGCGGAGGAGGGGGGGGCTGGCGAGCAGTACTTC	CSAEEGGAGEQYF
NA	TRBV7-8	TRBD1	TRBJ2-7	TGTGCCAGCAGCTCTCCCCTCGGACAGGGTCCCGAGCAGTACTTC	CASSSPLGQGPEQYF
NA	TRBV4-3	NA	TRBJ2-7	TGCGCCAGCAGCCAAGATCTATACCCCTCCTCGGGCTACGAGCAGTACTTC	CASSQDLYPSSGYEQYF
NA	TRBV29-1	TRBD1	TRBJ1-2	TGCAGCGTTGAAGGGGCAGGGGGTGGCTACACCTTC	CSVEGAGGGYTF
NA	TRBV11-2	NA	TRBJ2-1	TGTGCCAGCAGCTCTTATGGGCCCTCGAGGACAGACAATGAGCAGTTCTTC	CASSSYGPSRTDNEQFF
few	TRBV27	TRBD1	TRBJ2-6	TGTGCCAGCAGCTCGGGGACAGGGTTTTACTCTGGGGCCAACGTCCTGACTTTC	CASSSGTGFYSGANVLTF
NA	TRBV5-6	NA	TRBJ2-2	TGTGCCAGCAGCACGCCCGGGGCCATCACCGGGGAGCTGTTTTTT	CASSTPGAITGELFF
NA	TRBV4-1	NA	TRBJ2-7	TGCGCCAGCAGCCAAGAGATTGAAGACAGAGAGTTGTACGAGCAGTACTTC	CASSQEIEDRELYEQYF
NA	TRBV27	NA	TRBJ1-1	TGTGCCAGCAGTTCGACGGGGATGAACACTGAAGCTTTCTTT	CASSSTGMNTEAFF
NA	TRBV4-2	NA	TRBJ1-5	TGTGCCAGCAGCCAAGATGGGGGCACCAATCAGCCCCAGCATTTT	CASSQDGGTNQPQHF
NA	TRBV7-2	NA	TRBJ2-1	TGTGCCAGCAGCCATGGGCCCGAGCAGTTCTTC	CASSHGPEQFF
NA	TRBV11-2	TRBD1	TRBJ2-7	TGTGCCAGCAGCCGACAGGGGACCTACGAGCAGTACTTC	CASSRQGTYEQYF
NA	TRBV6-5	NA	TRBJ2-3	TGTGCCAGCAGTTCCAACTCCGCCTTAGGTCCAGATACGCAGTATTTT	CASSSNSALGPDTQYF
NA	TRBV19	TRBD1	TRBJ2-7	TGTGCCAGTAGCCATAACAGGGGGAGCTCCTACGAGCAGTACTTC	CASSHNRGSSYEQYF
NA	TRBV30	TRBD2	TRBJ2-5	TGTGCCTGGAGTGCCGGGGGGTCGTACCAAGAGACCCAGTACTTC	CAWSAGGSYQETQYF
NA	TRBV21-1	NA	TRBJ2-7	TGTGCCAGCAGCAGCAGTAATTCCGAGCAGTACTTC	CASSSSNSEQYF
few	TRBV27	NA	TRBJ2-7	TGTGCCAGCAGTGCGGAACGCTCCTACGAGCAGTACTTC	CASSAERSYEQYF
NA	TRBV10-2	NA	TRBJ1-1	TGCGCCAGCAGTGCCGGCACTGAAGCTTTCTTT	CASSAGTEAFF
few	TRBV5-1	NA	TRBJ2-1	TGCGCCAGCAGCTTCGACCAGGGGCACAATGAGCAGTTCTTC	CASSFDQGHNEQFF
NA	TRBV29-1	TRBD1	TRBJ2-5	TGCAGCGCCCGGACAGGGTCGATGGAGACCCAGTACTTC	CSARTGSMETQYF
NA	TRBV29-1	NA	TRBJ2-7	TGCAGCGTTGAAGAGAGGGATCTTCCCTACGAGCAGTACTTC	CSVEERDLPYEQYF
medium-sized	TRBV15	NA	TRBJ1-1	TGTGCCACCAGCCTTACTAACACTGAAGCTTTCTTT	CATSLTNTEAFF
NA	TRBV29-1	TRBD2	TRBJ2-7	TGCAGCGTTACGCTAGCGGGGATGGAAAACTACGAGCAGTACTTC	CSVTLAGMENYEQYF
few	TRBV5-6	NA	TRBJ1-6	TGTGCCAGCAGCCCAGGACAGATTAATTCACCCCTCCACTTT	CASSPGQINSPLHF
NA	TRBV27	NA	TRBJ2-7	TGTGCCAGCAGTTTATCGGTCCTACCCTATTACGAGCAGTACTTC	CASSLSVLPYYEQYF
NA	TRBV4-3	NA	TRBJ1-3	TGCGCCAGCAGCCAAGATCGACAGTACTCTGGAAACACCATATATTTT	CASSQDRQYSGNTIYF
NA	TRBV29-1	NA	TRBJ2-1	TGCAGCGTTGAACGGGACAATGAGCAGTTCTTC	CSVERDNEQFF
few	TRBV7-9	NA	TRBJ1-4	TGTGCCAGCAGCTTGCTGGGGCGCGGGTCTAATGAAAAACTGTTTTTT	CASSLLGRGSNEKLFF
few	TRBV19	NA	TRBJ2-1	TGTGCCAGTAGTATAGGAATAAATGAGCAGTTCTTC	CASSIGINEQFF
NA	TRBV4-3	TRBD2	TRBJ2-3	TGCGCCAGCAGCCAAGTGGCTAGCGGAGGGACAGATACGCAGTATTTT	CASSQVASGGTDTQYF
few	TRBV10-3	NA	TRBJ1-2	TGTGCCATCAGCGCGGACAGTTATGGCTACACCTTC	CAISADSYGYTF
NA	TRBV2	NA	TRBJ1-4	TGTGCCAGCAGTGAACGCCGGAATGAAAAACTGTTTTTT	CASSERRNEKLFF
NA	TRBV15	NA	TRBJ2-1	TGTGCCACTGGTTCAGATGAGCAGTTCTTC	CATGSDEQFF
NA	TRBV4-3	NA	TRBJ1-2	TGCGCCAGCAGCCAAGATCGATCGAGTGGCTACACCTTC	CASSQDRSSGYTF
NA	TRBV5-1	NA	TRBJ1-1	TGCGCCAGCAGCTTGGGCAGGGAGGTGAACACTGAAGCTTTCTTT	CASSLGREVNTEAFF
NA	TRBV6-5	TRBD2	TRBJ2-1	TGTGCCAGGAGACACAGTTGCGGGGGGGGCAATGAGCAGTTCTTC	CARRHSCGGGNEQFF
NA	TRBV29-1	NA	TRBJ1-2	TGCAGCGTTGTCACGTCTTATGGCTACACCTTC	CSVVTSYGYTF
NA	TRBV29-1	NA	TRBJ1-1	TGCAGCGTTGGTATGGATCATGAAGCTTTCTTT	CSVGMDHEAFF
NA	TRBV30	NA	TRBJ1-2	TGTGCCTGGAGTGTATCGGGGTCCGACTATGGCTACACCTTC	CAWSVSGSDYGYTF
once	TRBV6-1	NA	TRBJ1-2	TGTGCCAGCAGTGGGGGATTCGACACCTTC	CASSGGFDTF
NA	TRBV9	NA	TRBJ1-2	TGTGCCAGCAGCGCTCCCGGACAGATTTATGGCTACACCTTC	CASSAPGQIYGYTF
few	TRBV30	NA	TRBJ2-2	TGTGCCTGGGGAGGACTGGCCGGCGGGGAGCTGTTTTTT	CAWGGLAGGELFF
NA	TRBV5-6	NA	TRBJ1-6	TGTGCCAGCCAGACCCTAAATTCACCCCTCCACTTT	CASQTLNSPLHF
NA	TRBV13	TRBD1	TRBJ1-1	TGTGCCAGCAGCCTCGAAGACAGGGGAACTGAAGCTTTCTTT	CASSLEDRGTEAFF